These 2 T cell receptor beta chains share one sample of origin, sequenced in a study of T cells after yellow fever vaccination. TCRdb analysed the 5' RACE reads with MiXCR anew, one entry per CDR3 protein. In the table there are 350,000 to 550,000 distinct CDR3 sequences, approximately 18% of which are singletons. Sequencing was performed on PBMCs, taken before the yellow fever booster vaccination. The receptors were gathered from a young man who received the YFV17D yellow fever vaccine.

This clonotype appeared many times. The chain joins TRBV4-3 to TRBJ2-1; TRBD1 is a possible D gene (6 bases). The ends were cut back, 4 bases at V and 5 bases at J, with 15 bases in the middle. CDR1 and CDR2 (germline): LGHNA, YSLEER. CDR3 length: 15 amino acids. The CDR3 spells CASSRDLTGDNEQFF. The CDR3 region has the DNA TGCGCCAGCAGCCGGGATTTGACAGGAGACAATGAGCAGTTCTTC.

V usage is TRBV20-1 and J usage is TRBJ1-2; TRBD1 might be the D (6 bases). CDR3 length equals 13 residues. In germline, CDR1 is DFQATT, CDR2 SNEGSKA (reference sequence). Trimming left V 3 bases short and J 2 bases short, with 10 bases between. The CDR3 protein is CSASFQGNYGYTF. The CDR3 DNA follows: TGCAGTGCTAGTTTCCAGGGGAACTATGGCTACACCTTC.